The rows below give T cell receptor beta chains drawn from one sample of a study of identical twins. TCRdb redid the calling of the 5' RACE reads with MiXCR, one entry per CDR3 protein. This sample carries approximately 250,000 distinct CDR3 sequences, under 8.5% of them seen once, and the ten largest clones take about 14%. This same sample was also part of a study on T cells expressing NK-cell markers.

The sequenced sample consisted of CD8+ T cells sorted from blood. These receptors all come from a woman aged 18-29 years in good health. Each CDR3 is given with its conserved first and last residue. Each record gives: V gene, D gene, clone size, J gene, CDR3 DNA, CDR3 protein. D genes are given only for firm matches. Expanded clones are given a class, and other clones once, few, many or no size at all.

>TRBV3-1|TRBD2|NA|TRBJ2-1
TGTGCCAGCACCCAAGCAGCGGGACTCTCCGCCTACAATGAGCAGTTCTTC
CASTQAAGLSAYNEQFF
>TRBV12-3/TRBV12-4|NA|many|TRBJ1-2
TGTGCCAGCAGCTGGGGACCGCGGGGGATTGTGGGCTACACCTTC
CASSWGPRGIVGYTF
>TRBV12-3/TRBV12-4|NA|many|TRBJ2-4
TGTGCCAGCAGTTTACAGGGGAATGGCTCTCCTCAGTACTTC
CASSLQGNGSPQYF
>TRBV2|NA|NA|TRBJ2-1
TGTGCCAGCAGCCTCCGGTCGGCGGCGAATGAGCAGTTCTTC
CASSLRSAANEQFF
>TRBV5-5|TRBD2|NA|TRBJ2-7
TGTGCCAGCAGCTCAGATCGACTAGCGGGGACCCACGAGCAGTACTTC
CASSSDRLAGTHEQYF
>TRBV24-1|NA|large|TRBJ2-3
TGTGCCACCAGTGATTTAGCCGGAGATACGCAGTATTTT
CATSDLAGDTQYF
>TRBV7-9|TRBD2|NA|TRBJ2-1
TGTGCCAGCAGCACGAGTATAGCGGGAGGGTACAATGAGCAGTTCTTC
CASSTSIAGGYNEQFF
>TRBV7-2|TRBD2|many|TRBJ2-7
TGTGCCAGCAGCCGTAGCGGGATTAGGCCCTACGAGCAGTACTTC
CASSRSGIRPYEQYF
>TRBV3-1|TRBD2|NA|TRBJ2-3
TGTGCCAGCAGCCAAGAGATGGGACTAGCGGTCACAGATACGCAGTATTTT
CASSQEMGLAVTDTQYF
>TRBV25-1|NA|NA|TRBJ2-3
TGTGCCAGCAGCTGGGGACCCTCCCGGGTTCGGAGCGACCCCACAGATACGCAGTATTTT
CASSWGPSRVRSDPTDTQYF
>TRBV20-1|NA|many|TRBJ2-5
TGCAGTGCTCTCCAGGAGACCCAGTACTTC
CSALQETQYF
>TRBV4-1|NA|NA|TRBJ1-1
TGCGCCAGCAGCCAAGATTCCGGGGTTGGCACTGAAGCTTTCTTT
CASSQDSGVGTEAFF
>TRBV3-1|TRBD1|few|TRBJ1-1
TGTGCCAGCAGCGCTCCGGACAGGGCGACCACTGAAGCTTTCTTT
CASSAPDRATTEAFF
>TRBV6-1|TRBD1|NA|TRBJ2-1
TGTGCCAGCAGCGGACAGGCCTCCGGCAATGAGCAGTTCTTC
CASSGQASGNEQFF
>TRBV12-3/TRBV12-4|NA|many|TRBJ2-5
TGTGCCAGCAGGGGGGAGACCCAGTACTTC
CASRGETQYF
>TRBV12-3/TRBV12-4|TRBD1|many|TRBJ1-1
TGTGCCAGCAGTTTGGGGACAGGGACCTTGAACACTGAAGCTTTCTTT
CASSLGTGTLNTEAFF
>TRBV2|NA|few|TRBJ2-7
TGTGCCAGCAGTGAACGGTCCTTTCACGAGCAGTACTTC
CASSERSFHEQYF
>TRBV12-3/TRBV12-4|NA|few|TRBJ2-2
TGTGCCAGCAGTTTCGGGGGTCCATACACCGGGGAGCTGTTTTTT
CASSFGGPYTGELFF